This TCR beta chain was observed in a study of Ad26.COV2.S vaccination and SARS-CoV-2 variants. Turning to the study itself: As a participant in COV1001, the donor was in the Ad26.COV2.S trial arm. The authors gave Ad26.COV2.S intramuscularly, either once or twice 56 days apart.

Treatment in this sample: some 20 received Ad26.COV2.S at low or high dose, single or two shots; 5 received placebo; per-sample allocation not given. Samples analyzed were those drawn on day 63 after the first vaccine or placebo injection. A Boston adult aged 18-55 years was the donor. Profiling relied on immunoSEQ multiplex PCR, and the TCRdb table lists in-frame clones only, not all of them. The table has 450,000 to 550,000 clones, 75% to 90% seen once. The TCR sequence derives from a person between 18 and 65 years old who received the Ad26.COV2.S COVID-19 vaccine or a placebo. The sample consisted of peripheral blood, taken in a trial of Ad26.COV2.S vaccine versus placebo.

CDR3 nucleotides: TGTGCCAGCAGCCCGGGACTATCCTCCGAGCAGTACGTC. It codes for CASSPGLSSEQYV. V and J are TRBV3-1 (or the pseudogene TRBV3-2) and TRBJ2-7; 7 bases agree with TRBD2. In germline, CDR1 is LGHDT, CDR2 YNNKEL (reference sequence). There are 13 residues in the CDR3.